The 24 T cell receptor beta chains below all came from one sample that was sequenced in a study of T cells expressing NK-cell markers. For each CDR3 protein, TCRdb gives one entry from its re-call of the 5' RACE reads, without DNA. The sample table sets out around 100,000 distinct CDR3 sequences. The sample was blood T cells: a sorted CD56 or NKG2C T cell subset, CD4+ or CD8+ T cells, or bulk PBMC T cells (not recorded which). These receptors were collected from a woman between 18 and 70 years old in good health.

The chain has TRBV4-1 and TRBJ1-3; the D call from TCRdb, TRBD1, cannot be confirmed without DNA. Germline values: CDR1 MGHRA, CDR2 YSYEKL. CDR3 length: 15 amino acids. The CDR3 sequence is CASSQGQGALNTIYF.

V usage is TRBV20-1 and J usage is TRBJ1-5. Germline CDR1 reads DFQATT; CDR2 reads SNEGSKA (reference sequence). This CDR3 has 12 amino acids. The CDR3 protein is CSASDRNQPQHF.

This sequence joins TRBV6-5 and TRBJ2-3; TCRdb indicates TRBD1, and absent DNA this call remains unverified. There are 13 residues in the CDR3. Germline V gene data show CDR1 as MNHEY and CDR2 as SVGAGI. This CDR3 reads CASSWGVPDTQYF.

V is TRBV20-1 and J is TRBJ2-5; TCRdb outputs TRBD1, but without DNA this stays unchecked. The CDR3 has 12 residues. CDR1 is DFQATT and CDR2 is SNEGSKA in the germline V gene (reference sequence). This chain's CDR3 is CSATGGGETQYF.

By frequency, this clonotype is medium-sized. This rearrangement joins TRBV12-3 or TRBV12-4 to TRBJ1-1; with no DNA, the TCRdb D assignment of TRBD1 cannot be verified. The CDR3 is 14 amino acids. The CDR3 loop is CASSLEQGGTEAFF.

The gene calls are TRBV12-3 or TRBV12-4 and TRBJ2-3; the TCRdb call, TRBD1, lacks DNA for checking. This CDR3 contains 15 residues. CDR3 amino acids: CASTPGPPRTDTQYF.

The chain is built from TRBV27 and TRBJ2-1. This CDR3 spans 14 amino acids. The germline V gene has CDR1 MNHEY and CDR2 SMNVEV (reference sequence). CDR3: CASGWLELYNEQFF.

The J gene is TRBJ1-1, the V gene TRBV2. This CDR3 is built from 16 residues. Germline CDR1 SNHLY, CDR2 FYNNEI. Here the CDR3 reads CASSDPRGPENTEAFF.

This sequence joins TRBV30 and TRBJ2-7; TCRdb selects TRBD1, and the lack of DNA leaves this call unchecked. CDR1 is GTSNPN and CDR2 is SVGIG in the germline V gene (reference sequence). CDR3 length: 12 residues. CDR3 amino acids: CAWSSGAYEQYF.

This chain uses TRBV7-2 with TRBJ1-2. This CDR3 region has 15 residues. Germline values: CDR1 SGHTA, CDR2 FQGNSA. CDR3 loop: CASSFGVLYGYGYTF.

J is TRBJ2-3 and V is TRBV20-1; TCRdb picks TRBD1, but there is no DNA to check that call. The germline V gene encodes CDR1 DFQATT and CDR2 SNEGSKA (reference sequence). The CDR3 is 13 amino acids. CDR3 sequence reads: CSARARAGDTQYF.

This sequence joins TRBV5-6 and TRBJ2-7; TCRdb proposes TRBD1, but this gene call is untestable without DNA. Germline values: CDR1 SGHDT, CDR2 YYEEEE. The CDR3 consists of 14 residues. The CDR3 region is CATTSAGEFHEQYF. The full variable domain, with the rest looked up from reference TRBV5-6 and TRBJ2-7, is DAGVTQSPTHLIKTRGQQVTLRCSPKSGHDTVSWYQQALGQGPQFIFQYYEEEERQRGNFPDRFSGHQFPNYSSELNVNALLLGDSALYLCATTSAGEFHEQYFGPGTRLTVT.

The V and J genes are TRBV7-9 and TRBJ2-7; without DNA, the TCRdb call of TRBD1 cannot be checked. The CDR3 contains 15 residues. Per germline, CDR1 SEHNR and CDR2 FQNEAQ (reference sequence). The CDR3 sequence is CASSLAWGGKFEQYF.

The chain uses TRBV27 and TRBJ2-1; TCRdb indicates TRBD2, and absent DNA this call remains unverified. Germline assignment: CDR1 MNHEY and CDR2 SMNVEV (reference sequence). The CDR3 runs to 16 residues. This CDR3 is CASSPNPAGSYNEQFF.

J is TRBJ2-7 and V is TRBV12-3 or TRBV12-4; TCRdb reports TRBD2, a call that lacks DNA to check it against. This CDR3 contains 13 residues. The CDR3 protein is CASSFSLAGERNF.

The chain carries TRBV7-9 and TRBJ2-5; lacking DNA, the TRBD1 call made by TCRdb goes unchecked. This CDR3 comprises 14 residues. Germline-derived CDR1 and CDR2 are SEHNR and FQNEAQ (reference sequence). This chain's CDR3 is CASSPGQGEVTQYF.

The chain joins TRBV15 to TRBJ2-3; TCRdb returns TRBD1, unconfirmable since there is no DNA. The CDR3 covers 15 residues. Germline lookup yields CDR1 LNHNV and CDR2 YYDKDF (reference sequence). The CDR3 region is CATSRVGVGTDTQYF.

The chain couples TRBV29-1 to TRBJ1-2; TCRdb selects TRBD1, and the lack of DNA leaves this call unchecked. This CDR3 has 15 residues. Germline CDR1 reads SQVTM; CDR2 reads ANQGSEA. The CDR3 spells CSVEDDSDGIYGYTF.

The rearrangement joins TRBV5-1 to TRBJ1-2; TCRdb reports TRBD1, a call that lacks DNA to check it against. The CDR3 is 15 amino acids. Germline V lookup: CDR1 SGHRS, CDR2 YFSETQ. CDR3 amino acids: CASSLVAMGDYGYTF.

V usage is TRBV20-1 and J usage is TRBJ1-3. Germline CDR1 is DFQATT and CDR2 is SNEGSKA (reference sequence). CDR3 length equals 13 residues. CDR3 protein: CSATVLSGNTIYF.

The gene calls are TRBV19 and TRBJ2-1; TCRdb outputs TRBD2, but without DNA this stays unchecked. The CDR3 consists of 15 residues. Germline loops: CDR1 LNHDA, CDR2 SQIVND (reference sequence). The CDR3 reads CASSPSGLPMDEQFF.

The chain links TRBV6-5 to TRBJ1-4; TCRdb selects TRBD1, and the lack of DNA leaves this call unchecked. Germline V gene data show CDR1 as MNHEY and CDR2 as SVGAGI. The CDR3 runs 18 residues. CDR3 in amino acids: CASSYSGPRQGKVEKLFF.

CDR3 loop: CASSLEDNTYNEQFF. The J gene is TRBJ2-1, the V gene TRBV5-1; the TCRdb D gene call, TRBD1, has no DNA to confirm it. CDR1 SGHRS and CDR2 YFSETQ come from the germline V gene. CDR3 length: 15 amino acids.

This rearrangement joins TRBV30 to TRBJ1-3; TCRdb's D gene call, TRBD1, goes unchecked for lack of DNA. The germline V gene has CDR1 GTSNPN and CDR2 SVGIG (reference sequence). This CDR3 is built from 16 residues. The chain's CDR3 is CAWSASVLGLGNTIYF.